The 10 T cell receptor beta chains in this list originate from one sample, sequenced in a study of shared clonotypes between healthy human individuals. TCRdb's table, derived via immunoSEQ multiplex PCR, lists solely in-frame clones and lacks some. The top ten hold about 0.37% of the sample, which has roughly 2.2 million clones, approximately 93% seen once. Sequences were obtained from naive CD4+ T cells from PBMCs. Subset denoted: CD45RA+ positively selected. The origin of the receptors is a man younger than 35 in good health. Some clones in this sample may be carry-over from other donors' samples.

The rearrangement uses TRBV4-2 and TRBJ2-1; TRBD2 matches at 8 bases. CDR1 is LGHNA, CDR2 YNFKEQ, per germline. Trimming cost V 1 base and J 4 bases; bases outside gene matches: 6. The CDR3 spans 16 residues. The CDR3 bases are TGTGCCAGCAGCCAAGTTTCGGGAGGGCCGTACAATGAGCAGTTCTTC. It specifies CASSQVSGGPYNEQFF.

The chain employs TRBV29-1 and TRBJ2-7; the match to TRBD1 covers 12 bases. Trimming at V came to 5 bases and at J to 0 bases, leaving 14 bases not matched to a gene. From germline, CDR1 is SQVTM and CDR2 ANQGSEA. This CDR3 is built from 18 residues. CDR3 sequence: CSVSPGTGGPDSSYEQYF. In DNA form, the CDR3 reads TGCAGCGTTTCACCCGGGACAGGGGGCCCTGACAGCTCCTACGAGCAGTACTTC.

The CDR3 region is CSVGFPRGDTEAFF. CDR3 nucleotides: TGCAGCGTTGGGTTTCCGAGAGGGGACACTGAAGCTTTCTTT. This sequence joins TRBV29-1 and TRBJ1-1; TRBD1 is a possible D gene (5 bases). Germline CDR1 reads SQVTM; CDR2 reads ANQGSEA. The CDR3 extends over 14 amino acids. The V end lost 4 bases, the J end lost 3 bases, and 15 bases lay between the germline ends.

The chain recombines TRBV27 with TRBJ2-7; 15 bases match TRBD2. CDR3 length: 16 amino acids. Germline CDR1 MNHEY, CDR2 SMNVEV (reference sequence). V gave up 6 bases and J gave up 4 bases; unmatched junction bases: 7. The CDR3: CASRPRTSGRGYEQYF. Here the CDR3 DNA reads TGTGCCAGCAGGCCAAGGACTAGCGGGAGGGGATACGAGCAGTACTTC.

This chain connects TRBV28 to TRBJ2-2, with D unclear. Trimming cost V 0 bases and J 1 base, with 3 bases left between them. Germline loops: CDR1 MDHEN, CDR2 SYDVKM. The CDR3 length is 14 residues. This chain's CDR3 is CASSLWKNTGELFF. Here the CDR3 DNA reads TGTGCCAGCAGTTTATGGAAGAACACCGGGGAGCTGTTTTTT.

The rearrangement joins TRBV19 to TRBJ2-3, with TRBD2 identical over 10 bases. V lost 7 bases, J lost 12 bases, and 13 bases stayed unmatched. This CDR3 region has 14 residues. Germline lookup yields CDR1 LNHDA and CDR2 SQIVND (reference sequence). The CDR3 DNA is TGTGCCAGTACCGAAGGCTCCGGGACTAGCGATCAGTATTTT. Translating gives CASTEGSGTSDQYF.

This chain connects TRBV6-6 to TRBJ2-3, with no clear D. Germline loops: CDR1 MNHNY, CDR2 SVGAGI (reference sequence). This CDR3 is built from 14 residues. V dropped 2 bases and J dropped 2 bases, with 8 bases sitting between them. The CDR3 loop reads CASSYEAFTDTQYF. CDR3 nucleotides: TGTGCCAGCAGTTACGAGGCCTTCACAGATACGCAGTATTTT.

This chain uses TRBV6-6 with TRBJ1-5, with TRBD1 identical over 8 bases. Germline loops: CDR1 MNHNY, CDR2 SVGAGI (reference sequence). V lost 2 bases to trimming and J lost 3 bases; unmatched junction nucleotides: 3. CDR3 length: 15 amino acids. Here the CDR3 reads CASSYPQGDNQPQHF. The CDR3 region has the DNA TGTGCCAGCAGTTACCCACAGGGGGACAATCAGCCCCAGCATTTT.

This rearrangement joins TRBV5-1 to TRBJ2-5, with a tentative D call TRBD2 (6 bases). The V end was cut by 4 bases, the J end by 5 bases, with 15 bases between. The CDR3 extends over 14 amino acids. The germline V gene encodes CDR1 SGHRS and CDR2 YFSETQ. The CDR3: CASSPGSGRETQYF. Written as DNA, the CDR3 is TGCGCCAGCAGCCCGGGGTCAGGGAGGGAGACCCAGTACTTC.

The chain combines TRBV11-3 with TRBJ2-3, with a possible D match to TRBD2 (6 bases). V dropped 3 bases and J dropped 5 bases, with 12 bases sitting between them. The CDR3 covers 14 residues. The germline CDR1 and CDR2 sequences are SGHNT and YENEEA. This CDR3 reads CASSLYGSGDTQYF. The CDR3, as DNA: TGTGCCAGCAGCTTGTACGGGAGTGGAGATACGCAGTATTTT.